The 22 T cell receptor beta chains given below trace back to one sample, sequenced in a study of post-analysis software for immune sequencing data. Unique molecular identifiers were carried by the TCR beta cDNA libraries. TCRdb re-analysed the PCR reads in MiXCR, keeping a single row per CDR3 protein. The sample lists roughly 540,000 distinct CDR3 sequences; 34% were seen once. Study-wide results and caveats: A handful of TRBV segments were more frequent in patients than controls; TRBV5-6, TRBV5-1 and TRBV20-1 belonged to this group.

The antigens for these receptors are not known. The sample comprised blood. Source of these receptors: a girl aged 2 to 17 with multiple sclerosis.

This rearrangement joins TRBV9 to TRBJ2-1; D gene ambiguous. This CDR3 has 14 amino acids. The germline V and J ends were trimmed by 0 bases and 8 bases, with 12 bases remaining between them. Germline CDR1 SGDLS, CDR2 YYNGEE. CDR3 protein: CASSVGPERDEQFF. For the CDR3, the DNA is TGTGCCAGCAGCGTAGGGCCCGAAAGGGATGAGCAGTTCTTC.

Concerning this clonotype: A much larger clone sits a single nucleotide away, making a read error possible. V and J are TRBV10-1 and TRBJ2-1; D could derive from TRBD1 or TRBD2 (6 bases each). V was pared by 2 bases and J by 12 bases, with 14 bases between. Germline CDR1 WNHNN, CDR2 SYGVQD (reference sequence). The CDR3 has 13 residues. The CDR3 is CASSEMGGAGQFF. For the CDR3, the DNA is TGCGCCAGCAGTGAGATGGGGGGCGCTGGGCAGTTCTTC.

This clonotype was seen repeatedly, ten times or more. The chain uses TRBV3-1 and TRBJ2-5; the D is unclear. The germline V and J ends were trimmed by 3 bases and 2 bases, with 4 bases remaining between them. The CDR3 extends over 12 amino acids. The V gene's germline CDR1 is LGHDT and CDR2 YNNKEL (reference sequence). Here the CDR3 DNA reads TGTGCCAGCAGCCAGAGTCAAGAGACCCAGTACTTC. It codes for CASSQSQETQYF.

This clonotype was counted only a few times. The chain has TRBV27 and TRBJ2-1; a possible D gene is TRBD2 (6 bases). Trimming stripped 6 bases from V and 4 bases from J, with 10 bases between. Germline V gives CDR1 MNHEY, CDR2 SMNVEV (reference sequence). This CDR3 contains 13 residues. CDR3 sequence: CASSKRVYNEQFF. The CDR3, as DNA: TGTGCCAGCAGCAAGCGGGTTTACAATGAGCAGTTCTTC.

The chain combines TRBV13 with TRBJ2-5; 8 bases map to TRBD2. Germline V gene lookup returns CDR1 PRHDT and CDR2 FYEKMQ (reference sequence). V was pared by 5 bases and J by 5 bases, with 13 bases of the junction left unmatched. This CDR3 comprises 16 residues. In DNA form, the CDR3 reads TGTGCCAGCAGCATAAGGTTAGCGGGGATCCACGAGACCCAGTACTTC. This encodes CASSIRLAGIHETQYF.

The V and J genes are TRBV18 and TRBJ1-2; 9 bases are a match to TRBD1. The CDR3 is made up of 15 amino acids. With 2 bases clipped from V and 4 bases from J, the junction kept 5 bases outside the gene matches. CDR1 is KGHSH, CDR2 LQKENI, per germline. The CDR3 bases are TGTGCCAGCTCACCAATGGGACAGGGCGGCTATGGCTACACCTTC. Its protein is CASSPMGQGGYGYTF.

This clonotype was found a few times. Mismatch with germline at one junction end may stem from a read error. The V gene is TRBV4-1, the J gene TRBJ2-6; no reliable D call. The CDR3 sequence is 15 residues long. Germline CDR1 reads MGHRA; CDR2 reads YSYEKL. The CDR3 sequence is CASSQASSGANVLTF. CDR3 nucleotides: TGTGCCAGCAGCCAAGCAAGCTCTGGGGCCAACGTCCTGACTTTC.

The chain joins TRBV11-2 to TRBJ1-2, with 9 bases lining up with TRBD1. V lost 7 bases to trimming and J lost 2 bases; unmatched junction nucleotides: 8. CDR3 size: 15 residues. CDR1 is SGHAT, CDR2 FQNNGV, per germline. DNA for the CDR3: TGTGCCAGCACCGAAGGACAGGGGCCGAACTATGGCTACACCTTC. Encoded protein: CASTEGQGPNYGYTF.

The V and J genes are TRBV29-1 and TRBJ1-2; D possibly corresponds to TRBD1 (5 bases). Germline CDR1 SQVTM, CDR2 ANQGSEA. Trimming took off 3 bases at V and 2 bases at J, with 7 bases between the two ends. The CDR3 has 12 amino acids. CDR3 amino acids: CSVEGPNYGYTF. The CDR3 bases are TGCAGCGTTGAGGGACCGAACTATGGCTACACCTTC. Using reference TRBV29-1 and TRBJ1-2 for the parts outside the CDR3, the full variable domain is SAVISQKPSRDICQRGTSLTIQCQVDSQVTMMFWYRQQPGQSLTLIATANQGSEATYESGFVIDKFPISRPNLTFSTLTVSNMSPEDSSIYLCSVEGPNYGYTFGSGTRLTVV.

This clonotype has just a few counts. The V gene is TRBV4-1, the J gene TRBJ2-7; a possible D gene is TRBD1 (6 bases). Matching the DNA end better, TRBJ2-5 makes the J call doubtful. The CDR3 totals 15 residues. CDR1 and CDR2 from the germline V gene are MGHRA and YSYEKL. The CDR3 is CASSRLPTGWETQYF. CDR3 bases: TGCGCCAGCAGCCGGCTCCCAACAGGGTGGGAGACCCAGTACTTC.

The table lists this clonotype with a few counts. V usage is TRBV10-3 and J usage is TRBJ2-3; D is unclear. In germline, CDR1 is ENHRY, CDR2 SYGVKD. V dropped 4 bases and J dropped 3 bases, with 14 bases sitting between them. This CDR3 contains 15 residues. The CDR3 spells CAISAVGGRTDTQYF. DNA for the CDR3: TGTGCCATCAGTGCCGTCGGCGGTAGAACAGATACGCAGTATTTT.

The V call is TRBV12-3 or TRBV12-4, the J call TRBJ2-4, with TRBD1 matching over 10 bases. The DNA matches TRBJ2-7 better at its end, which makes the J call doubtful. The CDR3 loop spans 15 amino acids. The chain's CDR3 is CASSLVTGGRDEQYF. CDR3 in DNA: TGTGCCAGCAGCCTAGTGACAGGGGGCAGGGACGAGCAGTACTTC.

The chain recombines TRBV7-8 with TRBJ2-3; D call uncertain. This CDR3 spans 17 amino acids. V was trimmed by 5 bases and J by 1 base, leaving 19 bases between them. Per germline, CDR1 SGHVS and CDR2 FQNEAQ. CDR3 DNA: TGTGCCAGCAGCCCTGACGTCTTGGACGGAGGCACAGATACGCAGTATTTT. It encodes CASSPDVLDGGTDTQYF.

With respect to this clonotype: The junction departs from the called germline gene at one end, perhaps through a read error. This chain uses TRBV14 with TRBJ2-1; D is unclear. CDR1 and CDR2 from the germline V gene are SGHDN and FVKESK. The CDR3 consists of 12 residues. The CDR3 nucleotides read TGTGTCAGCAGCCAGGCATACAATGAGCAGTTCTTC. Translation gives CVSSQAYNEQFF.

The V gene is TRBV12-3 or TRBV12-4, the J gene TRBJ2-3; D is perhaps TRBD1 or TRBD2 (5 bases each). Trimming removed 4 bases at V and 4 bases at J, with 24 bases between. The CDR3 length is 18 residues. The CDR3 sequence: CASSSISVGIGAADTQYF. CDR3 in DNA: TGTGCCAGCAGTTCCATAAGTGTGGGGATCGGGGCCGCAGATACGCAGTATTTT.

The genes are TRBV29-1 and TRBJ1-4; a possible D gene is TRBD1 (5 bases). Germline lookup yields CDR1 SQVTM and CDR2 ANQGSEA. V was clipped by 3 bases and J by 7 bases, with 12 bases between them. The CDR3 extends over 13 amino acids. The CDR3: CSVDWGEPEKLFF. DNA for the CDR3: TGCAGCGTTGACTGGGGCGAACCTGAAAAACTGTTTTTT.

This chain links TRBV10-2 with TRBJ1-2; possible D gene TRBD1, 5 bases. The CDR3 is 14 amino acids. Germline V gene sequence: CDR1 WSHSY, CDR2 SAAADI. V lost 4 bases, J lost 4 bases, and 13 bases lay in between. CDR3 loop: CASSGGRTFYGYTF. The DNA of the CDR3 is TGCGCCAGCAGTGGGGGTAGGACATTCTATGGCTACACCTTC.

This clonotype was counted a single time. The chain joins TRBV20-1 to TRBJ1-2; D unclear. Between the trimmed V and J ends, which lost 3 bases and 8 bases, there was a span of 13 bases. The CDR3 runs 12 residues. Germline V CDR1 and CDR2: DFQATT, SNEGSKA (reference sequence). DNA for the CDR3: TGCAGTGCTAGGCTGGTGTCGGGCGGCTACACCTTC. Translation gives CSARLVSGGYTF.

In this sample, this clonotype turned up a few times. The chain joins TRBV7-2 to TRBJ2-7; possibly TRBD1 or TRBD2 for D (5 bases each). The germline CDR1 and CDR2 sequences are SGHTA and FQGNSA. The CDR3 totals 13 residues. Trimming took off 1 base at V and 6 bases at J, with 10 bases between the two ends. The CDR3 sequence: CASSLDPGGEQYF. CDR3 in DNA: TGTGCCAGCAGCTTAGATCCTGGGGGCGAGCAGTACTTC.

This rearrangement joins TRBV12-3 or TRBV12-4 to TRBJ2-3; the D is unclear. CDR3 size: 13 residues. V lost 7 bases, J lost 2 bases, and 10 bases lay in between. The CDR3 reads CASNRWNTDTQYF. The CDR3 bases are TGTGCCAGCAACCGCTGGAACACAGATACGCAGTATTTT.

This chain links TRBV5-4 with TRBJ1-2; D is perhaps TRBD1 (6 bases). The CDR3 contains 15 residues. Trimming removed 0 bases from V and 4 bases from J, with 13 bases in between. Germline loops: CDR1 SGHNT, CDR2 YYREEE (reference sequence). The CDR3 DNA follows: TGTGCCAGCAGCTTGGCGGGGGGCATTACCTATGGCTACACCTTC. Its protein is CASSLAGGITYGYTF. The whole variable domain, remainder taken from reference TRBV5-4 and TRBJ1-2, is ETGVTQSPTHLIKTRGQQVTLRCSSQSGHNTVSWYQQALGQGPQFIFQYYREEENGRGNFPPRFSGLQFPNYSSELNVNALELDDSALYLCASSLAGGITYGYTFGSGTRLTVV.

V usage is TRBV10-2 and J usage is TRBJ2-5, with TRBD1 identical over 7 bases. CDR3 size: 17 residues. Per germline, CDR1 WSHSY and CDR2 SAAADI. J lost 3 bases, V lost 0 bases, and 10 bases had no gene match. CDR3: CASSESKIGTAKETQYF. In DNA, the CDR3 is TGCGCCAGCAGTGAGTCGAAGATTGGGACAGCTAAAGAGACCCAGTACTTC.